The rows below give T cell receptor beta chains drawn from one sample of a study of early T cells in non-severe SARS-CoV-2 infection. TCRdb ran MiXCR on the 5' RACE reads and lists one entry per CDR3 protein. The sample consists of roughly 100,000 distinct CDR3 sequences, approximately 12% of them appearing once. The sequencing used whole blood, collected at baseline. These TCRs come from an adult who was a healthcare worker with PCR-confirmed SARS-CoV-2 infection or an uninfected control (not recorded which). The CDR3 runs from the conserved cysteine through the conserved F or W. A D gene is named only where the DNA matches it firmly. Expanded clones get a size class; other rows say once, few or many, or leave the size out.

d_call	clone_size	j_call	v_call	cdr3_nt	cdr3_aa
NA	few	TRBJ1-2	TRBV3-1	TGTGCCTCAGGAGGGGACTATGGCTACACCTTC	CASGGDYGYTF
NA	many	TRBJ1-1	TRBV14	TGTGCCAGCAGCCCGACTCTAACCCCTCGGGGTGAAGCTTTCTTT	CASSPTLTPRGEAFF
NA	NA	TRBJ2-3	TRBV28	TGTGCCAGCAGTGAACATTGGGGGGGCCCCACAGATACGCAGTATTTT	CASSEHWGGPTDTQYF
NA	few	TRBJ2-6	TRBV12-3/TRBV12-4	TGTGCCAGCAGCGCGAGCACCTCTGGGGCCAACGTCCTGACTTTC	CASSASTSGANVLTF
NA	many	TRBJ1-5	TRBV6-5	TGTGCCAGCAGTTACCGGACCCCGGGGCAGGGAGGACAGCCCCAGCATTTT	CASSYRTPGQGGQPQHF
TRBD1	many	TRBJ2-1	TRBV18	TGTGCCAGCTCACCACGACAGGGGTTCTCCTACAATGAGCAGTTCTTC	CASSPRQGFSYNEQFF
TRBD2	NA	TRBJ2-1	TRBV10-3	TGTGCCATCAGAGTAGCGGGAGGGGGCCTCGGCAATGAGCAGTTCTTC	CAIRVAGGGLGNEQFF
TRBD2	NA	TRBJ2-1	TRBV7-2	TGTGCCAGCAGCTTCGGACTAGCGGGAACTGAGCAGTTCTTC	CASSFGLAGTEQFF
NA	few	TRBJ2-1	TRBV7-6	TGTGCCAGCAGCTTAATTCCTGCGGGTGTTTACAATGAGCAGTTCTTC	CASSLIPAGVYNEQFF
NA	many	TRBJ2-7	TRBV7-9	TGTGCCAGCAGTACTCAGGCGACTTACGAGCAGTACTTC	CASSTQATYEQYF
TRBD1	many	TRBJ2-1	TRBV7-7	TGTGCTAGCAGCGCACAGGGGGTCGGTGAGCAGTTCTTC	CASSAQGVGEQFF
NA	few	TRBJ1-4	TRBV6-1	TGTGCCAGCAGTGACGGACTCAATGAAAAACTGTTTTTT	CASSDGLNEKLFF
NA	few	TRBJ1-3	TRBV2	TGTGCCAGCAGTGTAACGGGTGCCGGAAACACCATATATTTT	CASSVTGAGNTIYF
NA	NA	TRBJ2-7	TRBV10-3	TGTGCCATCAGTCTCACTCTCGACGAGCAGTACTTC	CAISLTLDEQYF
NA	few	TRBJ1-1	TRBV9	TGTGCCAGCAGCGGATTCGGGGCTGAAGCTTTCTTT	CASSGFGAEAFF
TRBD2	NA	TRBJ2-7	TRBV7-9	TGTGCCAGCAGCTTAGCGCAGGCTAGCGGGAGGTACGAGCAGTACTTC	CASSLAQASGRYEQYF
NA	NA	TRBJ2-7	TRBV19	TGTGCCAGTATCCTCCAATGGACAGCGCAAATAGTTTGTTACGAGCAGTACTTC	CASILQWTAQIVCYEQYF
NA	NA	TRBJ2-1	TRBV19	TGTGCCAGTAGAGTAACTCTAGGCAATGAGCAGTTCTTC	CASRVTLGNEQFF
TRBD2	NA	TRBJ2-1	TRBV5-1	TGCGCCAGCAGCTTGGTCGCTAGCGGGAGGAATGAGCAGTTCTTC	CASSLVASGRNEQFF
NA	many	TRBJ2-7	TRBV6-1	TGTGCCAGCCTGACGTCCTACGAGCAGTACTTC	CASLTSYEQYF
NA	NA	TRBJ1-1	TRBV10-1	TGCGCCAGCAGTGAGTCAGGCCTTGGCACTGAAGCTTTCTTT	CASSESGLGTEAFF
NA	few	TRBJ2-7	TRBV29-1	TGCAGCGTTGGAGGGGGAGCGGACGAGCAGTACTTC	CSVGGGADEQYF
TRBD2	many	TRBJ2-1	TRBV29-1	TGCAGCGTTGATCTGGGTCTAGCGGCCCGCAATGAGCAGTTCTTC	CSVDLGLAARNEQFF
NA	few	TRBJ2-7	TRBV20-1	TGCAGTGCTAGCCACACCTCGGGGTACGAGCAGTACTTC	CSASHTSGYEQYF
NA	few	TRBJ2-1	TRBV7-3	TGTGCCAGCAGCTTAATGCCCCGGGACTGGTACAATGAGCAGTTCTTC	CASSLMPRDWYNEQFF
NA	NA	TRBJ2-7	TRBV18	TGTGCCAGCTCACGTGCGGGGATTGACGAGTACGAGCAGTACTTC	CASSRAGIDEYEQYF